The T cell receptor beta chain described here comes from a study of blood T cell repertoires in COVID-19. The data were produced by immunoSEQ multiplex PCR, yet TCRdb's version contains in-frame clones alone and is incomplete. The sample holds about 190,000 clones, about 84% seen once. CDR3 length: 15 amino acids. Per the germline V gene, CDR1 is MNHEY and CDR2 is SVGAGI. The V segment lost 6 bases and the J segment 7 bases; nucleotides outside the gene matches: 11. The V call is TRBV6-5, the J call TRBJ2-1, with 8 positions matching TRBD2. The source material was PBMCs or T cells enriched from blood (not recorded which). The sequence derives from a woman aged 25-40 years who had recovered from COVID-19. DNA for the CDR3: TGTGCCAGCAGCAAAGGGGGTAGCGGGACTAATGAGCAGTTCTTC. It translates to CASSKGGSGTNEQFF.